This section outlines one T cell receptor (beta chain) sequence together with its context. The antigen remains unidentified. This specimen belongs to a study of T cells after posttransplantation cyclophosphamide. Study-wide points: Tissue-infiltrating T cells from skin or gut overlapped little with blood T cells. TRB clonality was highly associated with recipient CMV seropositivity and reactivation.

Sequencing used immunoSEQ multiplex PCR; TCRdb keeps in-frame clones, though not all of them. The table shows approximately 15,000 clones, with approximately 80% occurring only once. This CDR3 spans 15 amino acids. Trimming left V 0 bases short and J 7 bases short, with 13 bases between. CDR1 and CDR2 (germline): SGHRS, YFSETQ. On the day of bone marrow donation, the related graft donor provided peripheral blood. V and J are TRBV5-1 and TRBJ1-4, with TRBD1 as a possible D gene (6 bases). The sequenced material came from memory CD4+ T cells sorted from PBMCs. This sequence originates from a man over 45 in good health, CMV-negative, and a related stem cell transplant donor. As DNA, the CDR3 is TGCGCCAGCAGCTTGGGCGGGGGCGGCGGTGAAAAACTGTTTTTT. Protein: CASSLGGGGGEKLFF.